The present T cell receptor (beta chain) was sequenced within a study of radiation and T cells in renal cell carcinoma. Broader study findings: Without pretreatment biopsies, baseline tumor clonotype presence was undetermined.

Libraries were prepared by immunoSEQ multiplex PCR; TCRdb keeps only in-frame clonotypes and omits some of them. The sample yields some 150,000 clones, around 78% seen once. The V gene lost 4 bases and the J gene lost 6 bases, with 12 bases spanning the gap. Germline assignment: CDR1 SGHDT and CDR2 YYEEEE. The CDR3 covers 13 residues. Specified time point: baseline pretreatment blood. The treatment: 15 Gy SBRT to primary tumor, nephrectomy 4 weeks later. Concerning this clone itself: As yet, its antigen is unknown.

The chain recombines TRBV5-6 with TRBJ2-3, with D possibly TRBD2 on 6 matching bases. The sequencing here drew on blood, taken from a patient whose treatment included radiotherapy and nephrectomy. This receptor was obtained from a woman between 50 and 59 years old with renal cell carcinoma. The CDR3 sequence: CASSRGSEDTQYF. The CDR3 coding sequence is TGTGCCAGCAGCCGGGGGTCGGAGGATACGCAGTATTTT.